A selection of T cell receptor beta chains follows, all from one sample in a study of metastatic and nonmetastatic thyroid tumors. Via MiXCR, TCRdb re-called the PCR reads. The sample lists around 34,000 clones; around 23% were seen once. Material for sequencing was tumor tissue. The receptors here all came from a male donor with papillary thyroid cancer or a benign thyroid nodule (not recorded which). Some clones in this sample may be carry-over from other donors' samples. Both conserved end residues are part of each CDR3. The D gene is left open where the match is weak. Clone size appears in some rows only: once, few, many, or a class for an expanded clone.

TRBJ1-1 | TRBV28 | NA | 15 | NA | CASSRPTGVNTEAFF | TGTGCCAGCAGTAGACCGACAGGCGTGAACACTGAAGCTTTCTTT
TRBJ2-7 | TRBV11-2 | NA | 14 | NA | CASRTSPGATGQYF | TGTGCCAGCAGGACTAGTCCAGGGGCTACGGGGCAGTACTTC
TRBJ2-7 | TRBV6-2/TRBV6-3 | TRBD2 | 16 | many | CASSYRVSGTTYEQYF | TGTGCCAGCAGTTACAGGGTTAGCGGGACTACCTACGAGCAGTACTTC
TRBJ2-1 | TRBV7-9 | NA | 14 | NA | CASSVVSGDNEQFF | TGTGCCAGCAGCGTCGTTTCGGGAGACAATGAGCAGTTCTTC
TRBJ2-7 | TRBV28 | NA | 11 | medium-sized | CASSSSLEQYF | TGTGCCAGCAGTAGCAGCCTCGAGCAGTACTTC
TRBJ2-1 | TRBV11-2 | NA | 14 | many | CASSLRPLNNEQFF | TGTGCCAGCAGCTTACGACCCCTAAACAATGAGCAGTTCTTC
TRBJ2-5 | TRBV5-1 | NA | 15 | NA | CASSLGRRLGETQYF | TGCGCCAGCAGCTTGGGACGCCGGCTGGGGGAGACCCAGTACTTC
TRBJ2-3 | TRBV19 | NA | 13 | few | CAGKGSGTDTQYF | TGTGCCGGTAAGGGATCAGGCACAGATACGCAGTATTTT
TRBJ1-2 | TRBV30 | NA | 13 | NA | CAWSVLWGYGYTF | TGTGCCTGGAGTGTACTATGGGGTTATGGCTACACCTTC
TRBJ1-5 | TRBV18 | TRBD1 | 16 | NA | CASSLQTGRANQPQHF | TGTGCCAGCTCCCTTCAGACAGGGAGGGCTAATCAGCCCCAGCATTTT
TRBJ1-1 | TRBV6-1 | NA | 16 | many | CASSTRQSSMNTEAFF | TGTGCCAGCAGTACCCGACAGTCAAGTATGAACACTGAAGCTTTCTTT
TRBJ1-1 | TRBV20-1 | NA | 14 | NA | CSARPQGAGVEAFF | TGCAGTGCTAGACCGCAGGGTGCAGGGGTTGAAGCTTTCTTT
TRBJ2-7 | TRBV12-3/TRBV12-4 | NA | 13 | NA | CASRGEGSAEQYF | TGTGCCAGCCGTGGCGAGGGCTCCGCCGAGCAGTACTTC
TRBJ2-4 | TRBV28 | NA | 16 | many | CASSPQQAIAKNIQYF | TGTGCCAGCAGTCCCCAACAGGCAATAGCCAAAAACATTCAGTACTTC
TRBJ2-5 | TRBV6-1 | NA | 15 | many | CASSNSGRAKETQYF | TGTGCCAGCAGCAATAGTGGCAGGGCAAAAGAGACCCAGTACTTC
TRBJ2-3 | TRBV5-1 | NA | 14 | NA | CASSYREVTDTQYF | TGCGCCAGCAGCTACCGTGAGGTCACAGATACGCAGTATTTT
TRBJ1-1 | TRBV19 | NA | 14 | many | CASSILTRGTEAFF | TGTGCCAGTAGTATCCTAACCCGGGGCACTGAAGCTTTCTTT
TRBJ2-2 | TRBV4-3 | NA | 15 | many | CASSQRNIGTGELFF | TGCGCCAGCAGCCAAAGGAATATAGGTACCGGGGAGCTGTTTTTT
TRBJ2-3 | TRBV6-1 | TRBD2 | 16 | many | CASSEALAGVGYTQYF | TGTGCCAGCAGTGAAGCGCTAGCGGGAGTCGGGTATACGCAGTATTTT
TRBJ2-3 | TRBV2 | NA | 13 | many | CAVGISSTDTQYF | TGTGCCGTCGGCATATCTAGCACAGATACGCAGTATTTT
TRBJ2-5 | TRBV5-5 | NA | 15 | many | CASSSGGGHQETQYF | TGTGCCAGCAGCTCAGGCGGAGGCCACCAAGAGACCCAGTACTTC
TRBJ2-7 | TRBV6-1 | NA | 17 | medium-sized | CASSQKGRRDTSYEQYF | TGTGCCAGCAGTCAAAAAGGGAGGAGGGACACCTCCTACGAGCAGTACTTC
TRBJ1-1 | TRBV5-1 | NA | 15 | many | CASSLAGTKNTEAFF | TGCGCCAGCAGCTTGGCCGGGACAAAGAACACTGAAGCTTTCTTT
TRBJ2-2 | TRBV6-2/TRBV6-3 | TRBD1 | 16 | few | CASSYVGQCRTGELFF | TGTGCCAGCAGTTACGTGGGACAGTGCCGAACCGGTGAGCTGTTTTTT
TRBJ2-7 | TRBV7-9 | NA | 14 | many | CASSHVDTRNEQYF | TGTGCCAGCAGCCATGTAGACACTCGGAACGAGCAGTACTTC
TRBJ2-1 | TRBV24-1 | TRBD1 | 15 | NA | CATSDRQGAHNEQFF | TGTGCCACCAGTGATCGACAGGGGGCGCACAATGAGCAGTTCTTC
TRBJ1-5 | TRBV19 | TRBD1 | 15 | few | CASSPGTGLNQPQHF | TGTGCCAGTAGCCCAGGGACAGGCCTCAATCAGCCCCAGCATTTT
TRBJ2-3 | TRBV19 | NA | 15 | many | CASSPLEGGTDTQYF | TGTGCCAGTAGTCCGCTGGAGGGAGGAACGGATACGCAGTATTTT
TRBJ2-7 | TRBV27 | NA | 12 | many | CASSLTGREQYF | TGTGCCAGCAGTTTAACAGGGCGCGAGCAGTACTTC
TRBJ2-7 | TRBV28 | TRBD2 | 15 | few | CASSPSGTSSYEQYF | TGTGCCAGCAGTCCTAGCGGGACAAGCTCCTACGAGCAGTACTTC
TRBJ2-5 | TRBV14 | TRBD2 | 18 | many | CASSQMTSGSNRRETQYF | TGTGCCAGCAGCCAAATGACTAGCGGGAGTAACCGCCGGGAGACCCAGTACTTC
TRBJ1-6 | TRBV7-9 | NA | 11 | many | CASSLDSPLHF | TGTGCCAGCAGCTTGGATTCACCCCTCCACTTT
TRBJ2-1 | TRBV28 | TRBD1 | 16 | few | CASMGTAKSLDNKQFF | TGTGCGTCGATGGGGACAGCGAAGTCCCTTGACAATAAGCAGTTCTTC
TRBJ2-5 | TRBV19 | TRBD2 | 15 | many | CASSRAGASQETQYF | TGTGCCAGTAGTCGAGCGGGAGCGTCTCAAGAGACCCAGTACTTC
TRBJ1-4 | TRBV7-2 | TRBD1 | 16 | many | CASSLARDRLNEKLFF | TGTGCCAGCAGCTTAGCTCGGGACAGACTAAATGAAAAACTGTTTTTT
TRBJ2-7 | TRBV10-3 | NA | 13 | medium-sized | CAIKPPSSYEQYF | TGTGCCATCAAACCCCCGAGCTCCTACGAGCAGTACTTC
TRBJ2-1 | TRBV24-1 | NA | 15 | NA | CATSDPGSPGNEQFF | TGTGCCACCAGTGACCCAGGAAGTCCGGGGAATGAGCAGTTCTTC
TRBJ1-3 | TRBV24-1 | NA | 16 | medium-sized | CATSDGRQNSGNTIYF | TGTGCCACCAGTGATGGCCGACAGAACTCTGGAAACACCATATATTTT
TRBJ2-5 | TRBV18 | NA | 13 | many | CASSSSRGETQYF | TGTGCCAGCTCATCATCCCGGGGAGAGACCCAGTACTTC
TRBJ2-7 | TRBV28 | NA | 12 | many | CASRSVTYEQYF | TGTGCCAGCAGATCAGTTACCTACGAGCAGTACTTC
TRBJ2-7 | TRBV29-1 | NA | 13 | many | CSVGVTRDYEQYF | TGCAGCGTTGGGGTGACCCGGGATTACGAGCAGTACTTC
TRBJ1-4 | TRBV7-9 | NA | 14 | many | CASSSRGNNEKLFF | TGTGCCAGCAGCTCTAGAGGGAATAATGAAAAACTGTTTTTT
TRBJ2-5 | TRBV5-1 | TRBD2 | 16 | many | CASSLGLAGLQETQYF | TGCGCCAGCAGCTTGGGTCTAGCGGGGCTCCAAGAGACCCAGTACTTC
TRBJ1-5 | TRBV10-3 | TRBD1 | 19 | NA | CAISRPPGQALYSNQPQHF | TGTGCCATCAGCCGACCCCCGGGACAGGCTCTATATAGCAATCAGCCCCAGCATTTT
TRBJ1-2 | TRBV7-6 | NA | 13 | NA | CASSSGQCYGYTF | TGTGCCAGCAGCTCAGGGCAGTGCTATGGCTACACCTTC
TRBJ2-5 | TRBV7-9 | TRBD1 | 15 | many | CASSLGTGEWETQYF | TGTGCCAGCAGCCTGGGGACAGGTGAATGGGAGACCCAGTACTTC
TRBJ2-1 | TRBV20-1 | TRBD2 | 17 | NA | CSARDPGTSGDYNEQFF | TGCAGTGCTAGAGATCCCGGGACTAGCGGAGATTACAATGAGCAGTTCTTC
TRBJ2-2 | TRBV5-1 | NA | 14 | many | CASSFGRTAGELFF | TGCGCCAGCAGCTTTGGACGAACGGCCGGGGAGCTGTTTTTT
TRBJ2-1 | TRBV6-1 | TRBD1 | 15 | few | CASMSGQVMLSEQFF | TGTGCCAGCATGTCGGGACAGGTGATGTTGAGTGAGCAGTTCTTC
TRBJ1-2 | TRBV7-9 | TRBD1 | 13 | many | CASSFGTDYGYTF | TGTGCCAGCAGCTTCGGGACAGACTATGGCTACACCTTC
TRBJ2-3 | TRBV6-1 | NA | 15 | few | CASSSQAGERDTQYF | TGTGCCAGCAGTTCACAGGCAGGGGAGCGTGATACACAGTATTTT
TRBJ2-6 | TRBV12-3/TRBV12-4 | NA | 15 | few | CASSLPVPGVNVLTF | TGTGCCAGCAGTTTGCCAGTACCTGGGGTCAACGTCCTGACTTTC
TRBJ1-1 | TRBV13 | NA | 11 | NA | CASSTGQGAFF | TGTGCCAGCAGCACCGGCCAGGGGGCTTTCTTT
TRBJ2-5 | TRBV5-1 | NA | 11 | once | CASSEKETQYF | TGCGCCAGCAGCGAAAAAGAGACCCAGTACTTC
TRBJ2-7 | TRBV20-1 | NA | 9 | NA | CSAGYEQYF | TGCAGTGCTGGCTACGAGCAGTACTTC